These 10 T cell receptor beta chains share one sample of origin, sequenced in a study of shared clonotypes between healthy human individuals. Using immunoSEQ multiplex PCR, the repertoire was profiled, and TCRdb retains in-frame clones only, with some absent. The sample consists of roughly 510,000 clones, around 79% of them appearing once. The material sequenced was PBMCs. The receptors come from a woman aged 40 to 49 in good health. Some clones in this sample may be carry-over from other donors' samples.

This clone was counted ten times or more. The rearrangement uses TRBV6-4 and TRBJ2-2; 8 bases fit TRBD2. In germline, CDR1 is MRHNA, CDR2 SNTAGT. The CDR3 has 14 residues. The J segment lost 6 bases and the V segment lost 5 bases, leaving 5 bases of the junction unmatched. The CDR3 protein is CASSLGLASGELFF. CDR3 nucleotide sequence: TGTGCCAGCAGTCTCGGACTAGCCTCCGGGGAGCTGTTTTTT.

This clone occurred a few times. The rearrangement uses TRBV5-1 and TRBJ2-7; 7 bases map to TRBD2. V shed 7 bases and J 1 base; nucleotides not matched to a gene: 5. The CDR3 has 13 residues. Looked up from germline, CDR1 is SGHRS and CDR2 is YFSETQ. Here the CDR3 reads CASRKGGSYEQYF. CDR3 DNA sequence: TGCGCCAGCCGCAAGGGAGGGTCCTACGAGCAGTACTTC. Full variable domain (outside the CDR3, taken from reference TRBV5-1 and TRBJ2-7): KAGVTQTPRYLIKTRGQQVTLSCSPISGHRSVSWYQQTPGQGLQFLFEYFSETQRNKGNFPGRFSGRQFSNSRSEMNVSTLELGDSALYLCASRKGGSYEQYFGPGTRLTVT.

This chain uses TRBV28 with TRBJ1-4; D unresolved. Per the germline V gene, CDR1 is MDHEN and CDR2 is SYDVKM. With 4 bases removed from V and 8 bases from J, the gap between germline ends came to 17 bases. The CDR3 runs 15 residues. The CDR3 reads CASSSRTLGVEKLFF. In DNA form, the CDR3 reads TGTGCCAGCAGTTCGCGGACGCTTGGAGTCGAAAAACTGTTTTTT.

V gene TRBV27 combines with J gene TRBJ1-5, with TRBD1 matching over 7 bases. V lost 4 bases and J lost 0; bases outside the gene matches: 3. CDR1 and CDR2 from the germline V gene are MNHEY and SMNVEV (reference sequence). This CDR3 is built from 15 residues. CDR3 residues: CASSWDSNSNQPQHF. Written as DNA, the CDR3 is TGTGCCAGCAGTTGGGACAGCAATAGCAATCAGCCCCAGCATTTT.

The chain couples TRBV7-9 to TRBJ1-1; no definite D call. The CDR3 runs 12 residues. Per germline, CDR1 SEHNR and CDR2 FQNEAQ (reference sequence). The V gene lost 5 bases and the J gene lost 6 bases, with 10 bases spanning the gap. The CDR3 nucleotides are TGTGCCAGCAGCAGGACCCTGGCTGAAGCTTTCTTT. Protein product: CASSRTLAEAFF.

The chain carries TRBV19 and TRBJ1-5, with TRBD1 as a possible D gene (6 bases). CDR1 is LNHDA, CDR2 SQIVND, per germline (reference sequence). This CDR3 spans 17 amino acids. Between the trimmed V and J ends, which lost 3 bases and 0 bases, there was a span of 15 bases. In nucleotides, the CDR3 is TGTGCCAGTAGTATCCTGGACAGAATATATAGCAATCAGCCCCAGCATTTT. Its protein product is CASSILDRIYSNQPQHF.

V gene TRBV2 combines with J gene TRBJ2-7, with D possibly being TRBD1 (6 bases). The CDR3 has 14 residues. The germline gives CDR1 SNHLY, CDR2 FYNNEI. The V end was cut by 6 bases, the J end by 0 bases, with 12 bases between. The CDR3 region has the DNA TGTGCCAGCAGCCCGGACAGAGCCTCCTACGAGCAGTACTTC. Protein sequence: CASSPDRASYEQYF.

The chain carries TRBV28 and TRBJ2-7; TRBD2 agrees at 7 bases. Germline CDR1 MDHEN, CDR2 SYDVKM. After removal of 6 bases from V and 4 bases from J, the junction contained 18 bases not matched to a gene. This CDR3 has 17 residues. CDR3 bases: TGTGCCAGCAGGACCCCCCCACGGGCTAGCGGAATATACGAGCAGTACTTC. It yields the protein CASRTPPRASGIYEQYF.

The chain uses TRBV5-4 and TRBJ2-3, with TRBD1 matching over 8 bases. The V gene end was trimmed by 6 bases and the J gene end by 4 bases; junction bases not matched to a gene: 7. In germline, CDR1 is SGHNT, CDR2 YYREEE (reference sequence). The CDR3 totals 14 residues. This chain's CDR3 is CASTPRTGSDTQYF. The DNA of the CDR3 is TGTGCCAGCACCCCGCGGACAGGGTCAGATACGCAGTATTTT. Drawing the rest from reference TRBV5-4 and TRBJ2-3, the complete variable domain is ETGVTQSPTHLIKTRGQQVTLRCSSQSGHNTVSWYQQALGQGPQFIFQYYREEENGRGNFPPRFSGLQFPNYSSELNVNALELDDSALYLCASTPRTGSDTQYFGPGTRLTVL.

The CDR3 nucleotides read TGTGCCAGCAGCTCCTTAGGACTAGTGGGATACGAGCAGTACTTC. Its protein is CASSSLGLVGYEQYF. V usage is TRBV27 and J usage is TRBJ2-7; TRBD2 aligns across 7 bases. Germline assignment: CDR1 MNHEY and CDR2 SMNVEV (reference sequence). J lost 4 bases, V lost 6 bases, and 12 bases had no gene match. There are 15 residues in the CDR3.